The clone carrying this TCR beta chain has a count of ten or more. The antigen is unknown. This sample was taken from a study of CD8 T cells in ankylosing spondylitis. Overall study results and limits: Several highly homologous variants made up a TCR beta motif, and this motif appeared characteristic of ankylosing spondylitis blood. Enrichment of disease-linked clones was reportedly significant in matched ankylosing spondylitis synovial fluid. Prior literature has documented some motif variants in synovial fluid and blood from reactive arthritis.

The TCR beta libraries were generated through quantitative 5'-RACE incorporating molecular barcodes. Via MiXCR, TCRdb re-called the 5' RACE reads, giving one row per CDR3 protein. Of 120,000 or so distinct CDR3 sequences listed, approximately 13% are singletons. V was pared by 2 bases and J by 6 bases, with 6 bases between. Germline V gives CDR1 DFQATT, CDR2 SNEGSKA (reference sequence). CDR3 length: 11 amino acids. The clonotype originates from a female donor with ankylosing spondylitis or in good health (not recorded which). The chain links TRBV20-1 to TRBJ2-3, with a possible D match to TRBD2 (6 bases). Material for sequencing was blood, either unsorted or a sorted T cell fraction (not recorded which). In DNA, the CDR3 is TGCAGTGCTAGAAGCGGGGATACGCAGTATTTT. Residues: CSARSGDTQYF.